These 23 T cell receptor beta chains share one sample of origin, sequenced in a study of T cells in Graves' hyperthyroidism and ophthalmopathy. The investigators amplified TCR beta CDR3 regions from RNA transcripts. HTBI primers were employed in a first-round RT-PCR of the TCR CDR3. TCRdb reanalysed the multiplex PCR reads using MiXCR and keeps one entry per CDR3 protein. This repertoire shows under 250,000 distinct CDR3 sequences, 15% to 20% found once; its top ten account for 50%. Sequenced input: blood. Every receptor here comes from a man aged 50 to 60 with Graves' hyperthyroidism.

This clonotype occurred many times. Mismatch with germline at one junction end may stem from a read error. The V call is TRBV30, the J call TRBJ1-5, with a possible D match to TRBD1 (6 bases). The germline V gene has CDR1 GTSNPN and CDR2 SVGIG (reference sequence). The CDR3 is 13 residues long. The CDR3 protein is CAWSRGGNRPQHF. Here the CDR3 DNA reads TGTGCCTGGAGTAGGGGGGGCAATCGGCCCCAGCATTTT. The full variable domain, in which reference TRBV30 and TRBJ1-5 provide the parts outside the CDR3, is SQTIHQWPATLVQPVGSPLSLECTVEGTSNPNLYWYRQAAGRGLQLLFYSVGIGQISSEVPQNLSASRPQDRQFILSSKKLLLSDSGFYLCAWSRGGNRPQHFGDGTRLSIL.

This clonotype was counted at least ten times. The chain recombines TRBV7-6 with TRBJ2-1; D may match TRBD1 or TRBD2 (5 bases each). V lost 1 base and J lost 1, with 11 bases in between. Looked up from germline, CDR1 is SGHVS and CDR2 is FNYEAQ. This CDR3 contains 16 residues. The CDR3 DNA reads as TGTGCCAGCAGCTTAGAGGGAGAGGGGTCCTACAATGAGCAGTTCTTC. Translated: CASSLEGEGSYNEQFF.

There are many counts of this clonotype. The CDR3 nucleotides read TGTGCCAGCCGAACTTTCGGGCAGGTTGGCTACACCTTC. Protein sequence: CASRTFGQVGYTF. The chain combines TRBV12-3 or TRBV12-4 with TRBJ1-2; D not resolved. V was trimmed by 8 bases and J by 7 bases, leaving 17 bases between them. This CDR3 spans 13 amino acids.

With regard to this clonotype: An end of the junction does not agree with germline; a read error may underlie this. This sequence joins TRBV12-3 or TRBV12-4 and TRBJ2-7; tentative D call: TRBD2 (5 bases). The CDR3 is 12 amino acids. The CDR3 region is CTSTDLTCEQYF. As DNA, the CDR3 is TGTACCAGCACGGACTTAACCTGCGAGCAGTACTTC.

This clonotype appeared many times. The chain has TRBV12-3 or TRBV12-4 and TRBJ2-7; TRBD2 agrees at 12 bases. The CDR3 covers 16 residues. Trimming cost V 6 bases and J 3 bases; bases outside gene matches: 9. CDR3 in amino acids: CASSGPGLAGHYEQYF. The CDR3 DNA is TGTGCCAGCAGCGGCCCGGGACTAGCGGGTCACTACGAGCAGTACTTC.

The DNA of the CDR3 is TGTGCCAGCAGTGTCCCGGGACAGGGGGGTAGGGAGACCCAGTACTTC. This gives the protein CASSVPGQGGRETQYF. This chain links TRBV12-3 or TRBV12-4 with TRBJ2-5; TRBD1 agrees at 11 bases. The CDR3 is made up of 16 amino acids. V was clipped by 5 bases and J by 5 bases; unmatched bases: 10.

This clonotype was observed at least ten times. The chain combines TRBV18 with TRBJ1-1; D unclear. The V gene lost 5 bases and the J gene lost 0 bases, with 7 bases spanning the gap. CDR3 size: 13 residues. Germline-derived CDR1 and CDR2 are KGHSH and LQKENI. CDR3 sequence (DNA): TGTGCCAGCTCATCCAGTATGAACACTGAAGCTTTCTTT. This sequence encodes CASSSSMNTEAFF.

The chain uses TRBV5-1 and TRBJ2-5; TRBD2 agrees at 13 bases. Germline V CDR1 and CDR2: SGHRS, YFSETQ. The J segment lost 1 base and the V segment lost 4 bases, leaving 4 bases of the junction unmatched. This CDR3 is built from 16 residues. For the CDR3, the DNA is TGCGCCAGCAGCCTCGGGACTAGCGGGGCCCAAGAGACCCAGTACTTC. This sequence encodes CASSLGTSGAQETQYF.

The chain couples TRBV4-1 to TRBJ2-7; D gene unclear. CDR1 is MGHRA and CDR2 is YSYEKL in the germline V gene. The CDR3 extends over 17 amino acids. V was trimmed by 3 bases and J by 5 bases, leaving 23 bases between them. The CDR3 loop is CASSQASGTRAGDEQYF. The CDR3 DNA sequence: TGCGCCAGCAGCCAGGCCTCGGGTACAAGGGCCGGCGACGAGCAGTACTTC.

This clonotype appeared many times. The chain joins TRBV27 to TRBJ2-3; 12 bases match TRBD2. Germline V gene sequence: CDR1 MNHEY, CDR2 SMNVEV (reference sequence). The CDR3 length is 16 residues. V lost 5 bases, J lost 0 bases, and 3 bases stayed unmatched. CDR3 sequence (DNA): TGTGCCAGCAGTGACGGACTAGCGGGGAGCACAGATACGCAGTATTTT. Translating gives CASSDGLAGSTDTQYF.

This clonotype was seen a few times. The chain links TRBV20-1 to TRBJ2-5; 7 bases are shared with TRBD2. This CDR3 spans 14 amino acids. Trimming cost V 5 bases and J 0 bases; bases outside gene matches: 6. Germline values: CDR1 DFQATT, CDR2 SNEGSKA (reference sequence). The DNA for the CDR3 is TGCAGTGCTCCTAAAGCGGGGTACCAAGAGACCCAGTACTTC. Residues: CSAPKAGYQETQYF.

This clonotype has a handful of counts. The chain is built from TRBV28 and TRBJ1-5; TRBD1 agrees at 7 bases. The CDR3 covers 14 residues. Germline assignment: CDR1 MDHEN and CDR2 SYDVKM. V lost 5 bases to trimming and J lost 5 bases; unmatched junction nucleotides: 6. This chain's CDR3 is CASSLTGLDQPQHF. Here the CDR3 DNA reads TGTGCCAGCAGTCTGACAGGGCTTGATCAGCCCCAGCATTTT.

This clonotype has just a few counts. CDR3: CATSETGVRSEQFF. DNA of the CDR3: TGTGCCACCAGTGAAACGGGAGTTCGGAGTGAGCAGTTCTTC. This rearrangement joins TRBV24-1 to TRBJ2-1; D may be TRBD2 (6 bases). The CDR3 covers 14 residues. Germline assignment: CDR1 KGHDR and CDR2 SFDVKD. Trimming removed 4 bases from V and 9 bases from J, with 15 bases in between.

The chain has TRBV3-2 and TRBJ2-7; the table's D call, TRBD2, has no DNA check behind it. TRBV3-2 constitutes a pseudogene. The CDR3 runs 16 residues. The CDR3 coding sequence is TGTGCCAGCAGCCAAGATGGTAGCGGGAGGTCTTACGAGCAGTACTTC. It codes for CASSQDGSGRSYEQYF.

This chain links TRBV28 with TRBJ1-5; D may be TRBD1 (5 bases). The CDR3 totals 15 residues. Deletions cut 5 bases from V and 2 bases from J, with 13 bases between. Germline V gene lookup returns CDR1 MDHEN and CDR2 SYDVKM. The CDR3 DNA reads as TGTGCCAGCAGTACTGGGGGGAAGGGCAATCAGCCCCAGCATTTT. It yields the protein CASSTGGKGNQPQHF.

DNA of the CDR3: TGCGCCAGCAGCCAAAGGACTAGCGGGAGTGTAGCCCCGGCTGATACGCAGTATTTT. Encoded protein: CASSQRTSGSVAPADTQYF. The V gene is TRBV4-3, the J gene TRBJ2-3; the match to TRBD2 covers 13 bases. The ends lost 2 bases at V and 6 bases at J; junction bases unmatched: 14. Germline loops: CDR1 LGHNA, CDR2 YSLEER. CDR3 length: 19 residues.

This clonotype was detected a few times. This chain connects TRBV20-1 to TRBJ2-3; perhaps TRBD2 as D (6 bases). Germline lookup yields CDR1 DFQATT and CDR2 SNEGSKA (reference sequence). The length of the CDR3 is 15 residues. V shed 3 bases and J shed 0 bases, with 13 bases lying between them. CDR3 sequence reads: CSASPFGTSTDTQYF. The CDR3 nucleotides are TGCAGTGCTAGTCCTTTCGGGACTAGCACAGATACGCAGTATTTT.

This clonotype was seen a handful of times. The chain uses TRBV20-1 and TRBJ2-2, with a weak D call TRBD2 (6 bases). V lost 3 bases and J lost 1, with 6 bases in between. Germline lookup yields CDR1 DFQATT and CDR2 SNEGSKA (reference sequence). The CDR3 is 13 residues long. In DNA, the CDR3 is TGCAGTGCTAGGGGAGGGAACACCGGGGAGCTGTTTTTT. Translated: CSARGGNTGELFF.

This clonotype was seen at least ten times. The V call is TRBV7-9, the J call TRBJ2-7, with 9 bases that match TRBD1. CDR1 is SEHNR, CDR2 FQNEAQ, per germline (reference sequence). With 5 bases clipped from V and 6 bases from J, the junction kept 5 bases outside the gene matches. CDR3 length equals 13 residues. This CDR3 reads CASSPGTGFEQYF. The DNA of the CDR3 is TGTGCCAGCAGCCCCGGGACAGGGTTCGAGCAGTACTTC.

This chain joins TRBV20-1 and TRBJ1-1, with D unclear. This CDR3 contains 8 residues. Germline CDR1 is DFQATT and CDR2 is SNEGSKA (reference sequence). V gave up 8 bases and J gave up 9 bases, with 7 bases separating them. The CDR3 coding sequence is TGCAGTACGATTCAAGCTTTCTTT. This codes for CSTIQAFF.

This clonotype has at least ten counts. The CDR3 protein is CASSLGGLGKAFF. The CDR3 nucleotides are TGTGCCAGCAGTTTAGGGGGCCTAGGTAAAGCTTTCTTT. The J gene is TRBJ1-1, the V gene TRBV27; a possible D gene is TRBD1 (6 bases). Germline V gives CDR1 MNHEY, CDR2 SMNVEV (reference sequence). This CDR3 spans 13 amino acids. V lost 2 bases and J lost 9, with 13 bases in between.

This clonotype turned up a few times. The rearrangement links TRBV7-2 to TRBJ2-5; possible D gene TRBD2, 6 bases. This CDR3 contains 17 residues. Germline loops: CDR1 SGHTA, CDR2 FQGNSA. Trimming pared 0 bases from V and 0 bases from J, leaving 14 bases between. The CDR3 DNA reads TGTGCCAGCAGCTTAGCGGGAGGAGATCCATACCAAGAGACCCAGTACTTC. This encodes CASSLAGGDPYQETQYF.

This clonotype has a handful of counts. This rearrangement joins TRBV25-1 to TRBJ2-3; the D call may be TRBD1 or TRBD2 (5 bases each). The CDR3 has 16 residues. Between the trimmed V and J ends, which lost 1 base and 2 bases, there was a span of 13 bases. CDR1 is MGHDK, CDR2 SYGVNS, per germline. The CDR3 spells CASSELVEGITDTQYF. CDR3 sequence (DNA): TGTGCCAGCAGTGAATTGGTAGAGGGGATCACAGATACGCAGTATTTT.